Listed below are T cell receptor beta chains from one sample, sequenced in a study of monozygotic twins with inflammatory bowel disease. One entry per CDR3 protein, without DNA, is what TCRdb gives after re-calling the 5' RACE reads. The data show just over 300,000 distinct CDR3 sequences, and the top ten clones hold about 5%. Sample: blood. The origin of the receptors is a human donor with ulcerative colitis or Crohn's disease, or a healthy co-twin of an affected twin (not recorded which). The CDR3 runs from the conserved cysteine through the conserved F or W. The order of the fields is V gene, J gene, CDR3 protein.

TRBV6-5,TRBJ1-5,CASILNQPQHF
TRBV5-1,TRBJ2-4,CASSSLAKNIQYF
TRBV10-3,TRBJ2-7,CAIRDRTYEQYF
TRBV7-2,TRBJ2-1,CASSAEGVGKANEQFF
TRBV7-2,TRBJ2-3,CASSRGLAVSTDTQYF
TRBV2,TRBJ2-7,CASREVGSAFDYEQYF
TRBV3-1,TRBJ2-5,CASSQAVTIQETQYF
TRBV7-2,TRBJ2-3,CASSLLVRSQSTDTQYF
TRBV10-3,TRBJ1-2,CAISARQGEDGYTF
TRBV28,TRBJ2-1,CASSFWGQTNFNEHFF
TRBV5-1,TRBJ2-2,CASSQVSGGANPGELFF
TRBV3-1,TRBJ2-5,CASSQGDRALGETQYF
TRBV7-2,TRBJ1-1,CASSYTAGPLEKEAFF
TRBV12-3/TRBV12-4,TRBJ1-2,CATKRQSAGYTF
TRBV6-2/TRBV6-3,TRBJ1-5,CASSYLGKQPQHF
TRBV30,TRBJ1-6,CAWSPPGRDYNSPLHF
TRBV5-1,TRBJ2-3,CASSPRTGSIADTQYF
TRBV5-1,TRBJ2-1,CASSWMAGDINEQFF
TRBV12-3/TRBV12-4,TRBJ2-3,CASSPGTSGARHTQYF
TRBV7-9,TRBJ2-3,CASSRGLAASTDTQYF
TRBV4-3,TRBJ2-1,CASSQDRPSGGIEQFF
TRBV28,TRBJ2-3,CASSQGPLNTDTQYF
TRBV5-1,TRBJ1-5,CASSQGGIGPQHF
TRBV29-1,TRBJ2-2,CSAGTGWYTGELFF
TRBV11-3,TRBJ2-1,CASSPGLAGGSNEQFF
TRBV3-1,TRBJ2-3,CASSQRTSGRTDTQYF
TRBV7-2,TRBJ2-4,CASSLGGSEAKNIQYF
TRBV28,TRBJ1-5,CASSFRGTNQPQHF
TRBV25-1,TRBJ1-2,CASSESGKTARGYTF
TRBV5-1,TRBJ2-3,CASAADGTDTQYF
TRBV6-5,TRBJ2-7,CASSYSGTGNNEQYF
TRBV27,TRBJ2-4,CASSMGVPAKNIQYF
TRBV27,TRBJ2-5,CASRLTPVAGGRQETQYF
TRBV28,TRBJ1-1,CASSQGGSNTEAFF
TRBV7-2,TRBJ2-5,CASSLGGQVQETQYF
TRBV5-1,TRBJ2-6,CASSLLAGFSGANVLTF
TRBV12-3/TRBV12-4,TRBJ1-2,CASRDRAPGGYTF
TRBV2,TRBJ2-1,CASSEWVDYNEQFF
TRBV7-2,TRBJ2-6,CASSYYSGGANVLTF
TRBV7-9,TRBJ2-2,CASSPSGGDTGELFF
TRBV27,TRBJ1-6,CASRSGTGALRGNSPLHF
TRBV7-8,TRBJ2-1,CASSLVSGGSEQFF